Shown below are 7 T cell receptor beta chains from a single sample sequenced in a study of T cell responses to AZD1222 COVID-19 vaccine. The method was immunoSEQ multiplex PCR; TCRdb's version includes in-frame clones alone and lacks a portion of them. The data contain approximately 170,000 clones, under 95% of them singletons. The material sequenced was peripheral blood, taken on day 0 of AZD1222 vaccination. These receptors were taken from an adult in good health.

The rearrangement uses TRBV6-5 and TRBJ1-5; D perhaps matches TRBD1 (5 bases). The CDR3 covers 13 residues. The germline V gene has CDR1 MNHEY and CDR2 SVGAGI. Trimming shortened V by 8 bases and J by 5 bases, and 13 bases separated the two germline ends. CDR3 nucleotides: TGTGCCAGCCTAACCGGGGCTCATCAGCCCCAGCATTTT. It is translated as CASLTGAHQPQHF.

This chain links TRBV18 with TRBJ2-7; D gene unclear. CDR3 size: 14 residues. Germline V gives CDR1 KGHSH, CDR2 LQKENI. V was pared by 3 bases and J by 4 bases, with 13 bases between. The CDR3 bases are TGTGCCAGCTCACCCGGGCCGAACCGATACGAGCAGTACTTC. This sequence encodes CASSPGPNRYEQYF. Full variable domain (remainder filled in from reference TRBV18 and TRBJ2-7): NAGVMQNPRHLVRRRGQEARLRCSPMKGHSHVYWYRQLPEEGLKFMVYLQKENIIDESGMPKERFSAEFPKEGPSILRIQQVVRGDSAAYFCASSPGPNRYEQYFGPGTRLTVT.

The chain joins TRBV19 to TRBJ2-7, with D possibly called TRBD1 or TRBD2 (5 bases each). With 5 bases removed from V and 2 bases from J, the gap between germline ends came to 16 bases. The CDR3 has 15 residues. Germline assignment: CDR1 LNHDA and CDR2 SQIVND (reference sequence). CDR3: CASSARGAKTYEQYF. The CDR3 coding sequence is TGTGCCAGTAGTGCGAGGGGCGCTAAAACCTACGAGCAGTACTTC.

The genes are TRBV6-5 and TRBJ1-2; possibly TRBD1 for D (6 bases). CDR1 is MNHEY, CDR2 SVGAGI, per germline. The CDR3 is 15 residues long. V shed 2 bases and J shed 4 bases, with 14 bases lying between them. The CDR3 loop reads CASSYQRGYGYGYTF. Here the CDR3 DNA reads TGTGCCAGCAGTTACCAGAGGGGGTATGGCTATGGCTACACCTTC.

The chain joins TRBV7-9 to TRBJ2-1; 8 bases are a match to TRBD1. V gave up 5 bases and J gave up 4 bases; unmatched junction bases: 10. The CDR3 extends over 16 amino acids. Germline CDR1 and CDR2: SEHNR and FQNEAQ (reference sequence). CDR3 DNA sequence: TGTGCCAGCAGCCGTTCGACAGGGGCGCTTTACAATGAGCAGTTCTTC. Translated, it gives CASSRSTGALYNEQFF.

V and J are TRBV7-3 and TRBJ2-2; D is undetermined. The CDR3 loop spans 16 amino acids. Deletions cut 5 bases from V and 5 bases from J, with 18 bases between. In germline, CDR1 is SGHTA, CDR2 FQGTGA. CDR3 sequence: CASSPAALAYTGELFF. CDR3 DNA sequence: TGTGCCAGCAGCCCGGCGGCATTGGCGTATACCGGGGAGCTGTTTTTT.

The chain combines TRBV5-5 with TRBJ1-5, with D maybe TRBD1 (6 bases). V lost 2 bases and J 0 bases, leaving 9 bases between the germline ends. The CDR3 totals 15 residues. CDR1 is SGHKS, CDR2 YYEKEE, per germline (reference sequence). The CDR3 sequence: CASSLQGHSNQPQHF. The CDR3 region has the DNA TGTGCCAGCAGCTTACAGGGACATAGCAATCAGCCCCAGCATTTT.